A single sample gave rise to the 2 T cell receptor beta chains below, sequenced in a study of T cell responses to AZD1222 COVID-19 vaccine. Produced via immunoSEQ multiplex PCR; TCRdb's table is partial and in-frame only. This table holds 130,000 or so clones, approximately 85% found once. This sample comprised peripheral blood, obtained on day 0 of AZD1222 vaccination. The source is an adult in good health.

V gene TRBV14 combines with J gene TRBJ2-5; 9 bases are a match to TRBD2. CDR3 length equals 16 residues. Trimming removed 0 bases from V and 5 bases from J; junction bases left unmatched: 7. Germline V gene sequence: CDR1 SGHDN, CDR2 FVKESK. CDR3 loop: CASSQDRGLAYETQYF. CDR3 DNA: TGTGCCAGCAGCCAAGATCGGGGACTAGCATACGAGACCCAGTACTTC.

V gene TRBV25-1 combines with J gene TRBJ1-2; D is uncertain. Trimming took 4 bases from V and 1 from J, leaving 10 bases between them. The CDR3 is 14 residues long. CDR1 MGHDK and CDR2 SYGVNS come from the germline V gene. This CDR3 is CASSAPQNNYGYTF. The CDR3 DNA sequence: TGTGCCAGCAGTGCACCACAGAATAACTATGGCTACACCTTC.